A single sample is the source of the 21 T cell receptor beta chains below, sequenced in a study of blood T cell repertoires in COVID-19. TCRdb's copy holds only in-frame clones and misses some; the assay was immunoSEQ multiplex PCR. The table shows 110,000 or so clones, with around 85% occurring only once. Sequenced sample: peripheral blood. These receptors all stem from a human donor in a cohort sampled during active COVID-19.

The V and J genes are TRBV30 and TRBJ2-7, with D maybe TRBD1 (5 bases). The CDR3 contains 12 residues. V gave up 6 bases and J gave up 6 bases, with 15 bases separating them. Germline CDR1 GTSNPN, CDR2 SVGIG (reference sequence). The CDR3 spells CACKLSGREQYF. CDR3 nucleotide sequence: TGTGCCTGTAAACTTTCAGGGCGCGAGCAGTACTTC.

The V call is TRBV6-2 or TRBV6-3, the J call TRBJ2-3; TRBD2 matches at 9 bases. The junction had 2 bases not matched to a gene; V was cut back by 0 bases and J by 1 base. The V gene's germline CDR1 is MNHEY and CDR2 SVGEGT. This CDR3 region has 16 residues. In nucleotides, the CDR3 is TGTGCCAGCAGTTACTCGCGGACTAGCGGCACAGATACGCAGTATTTT. Translation gives CASSYSRTSGTDTQYF.

This clone was picked up one time. The chain combines TRBV10-1 with TRBJ2-7; 8 nucleotides match TRBD1. From germline, CDR1 is WNHNN and CDR2 SYGVQD (reference sequence). With V trimmed by 6 bases and J by 3 bases, 13 bases remained unmatched. The CDR3 is 16 amino acids. CDR3 in amino acids: CASSAMPGTGYYEQYF. CDR3 sequence (DNA): TGCGCCAGCAGCGCAATGCCTGGGACAGGCTACTACGAGCAGTACTTC.

The genes are TRBV9 and TRBJ2-2; 15 nucleotides line up with TRBD2. The CDR3 has 16 amino acids. Germline V CDR1 and CDR2: SGDLS, YYNGEE. Trimming removed 3 bases from V and 5 bases from J; junction bases left unmatched: 2. Here the CDR3 reads CASSAGLAGGTGELFF. In nucleotides, the CDR3 is TGTGCCAGCAGCGCCGGACTAGCGGGAGGGACCGGGGAGCTGTTTTTT.

The rearrangement joins TRBV6-5 to TRBJ2-1, with D possibly TRBD2 on 5 matching bases. The CDR3 loop spans 15 amino acids. Germline CDR1 MNHEY, CDR2 SVGAGI. Trimming took off 5 bases at V and 0 bases at J, with 11 bases between the two ends. The CDR3 here is CASSPRTVSYNEQFF. CDR3 bases: TGTGCCAGCAGTCCGAGGACTGTCTCCTACAATGAGCAGTTCTTC.

The chain has TRBV6-5 and TRBJ2-3, with 7 bases matching TRBD2. Germline CDR1 MNHEY, CDR2 SVGAGI. V shed 8 bases, J shed 5 bases, and the junction held 7 bases outside the gene matches. The CDR3 consists of 13 residues. CDR3 bases: TGTGCCAGCCAGGAAACGGGGGGAGATACGCAGTATTTT. Protein sequence: CASQETGGDTQYF.

The chain uses TRBV19 and TRBJ2-7; 7 bases align to TRBD1. V was clipped by 3 bases and J by 0 bases; unmatched bases: 14. Germline loops: CDR1 LNHDA, CDR2 SQIVND (reference sequence). CDR3 size: 18 residues. The CDR3, as DNA: TGTGCCAGTAGTATGCTTGGGAGACAGGGCCCCAGCTCCTACGAGCAGTACTTC. Encoded protein: CASSMLGRQGPSSYEQYF. The variable domain in full, with the rest retrieved from reference TRBV19 and TRBJ2-7, is DGGITQSPKYLFRKEGQNVTLSCEQNLNHDAMYWYRQDPGQGLRLIYYSQIVNDFQKGDIAEGYSVSREKKESFPLTVTSAQKNPTAFYLCASSMLGRQGPSSYEQYFGPGTRLTVT.

CDR3 in DNA: TGCGCCAGCAGCCAAGATGCAGGGGCTGGAAACACCATATATTTT. It specifies CASSQDAGAGNTIYF. The chain joins TRBV4-3 to TRBJ1-3, with D possibly matching TRBD1 (6 bases). This CDR3 comprises 15 residues. Germline CDR1 LGHNA, CDR2 YSLEER. Trimming pared 0 bases from V and 2 bases from J, leaving 8 bases between.

V is TRBV5-1 and J is TRBJ2-5; possible D gene TRBD1, 6 bases. Per the germline V gene, CDR1 is SGHRS and CDR2 is YFSETQ. CDR3 size: 15 residues. V was cut by 1 base and J by 5 bases, with 15 bases left in between. The CDR3 sequence: CASSLSAGQGETQYF. CDR3 DNA: TGCGCCAGCAGCTTGTCGGCAGGGCAGGGGGAGACCCAGTACTTC.

This clone occurred a few times. The CDR3: CASSPSGDRVTYEQYF. CDR3 nucleotides: TGTGCCAGCAGCCCTTCTGGGGACAGGGTAACCTACGAGCAGTACTTC. The chain couples TRBV7-2 to TRBJ2-7, with 9 nucleotides matching TRBD1. Looked up from germline, CDR1 is SGHTA and CDR2 is FQGNSA. J gave up 2 bases and V 5 bases, and 10 bases lay outside the gene matches. The CDR3 is 16 residues long. Complete variable domain (other parts from reference TRBV7-2 and TRBJ2-7): GAGVSQSPSNKVTEKGKDVELRCDPISGHTALYWYRQSLGQGLEFLIYFQGNSAPDKSGLPSDRFSAERTGGSVSTLTIQRTQQEDSAVYLCASSPSGDRVTYEQYFGPGTRLTVT.

This chain joins TRBV6-5 and TRBJ2-1, with D unclear. The CDR3 extends over 15 amino acids. Per the germline V gene, CDR1 is MNHEY and CDR2 is SVGAGI. Between the trimmed V and J ends, which lost 9 bases and 3 bases, there was a span of 18 bases. CDR3 sequence reads: CASTLDRLDYNEQFF. The DNA for the CDR3 is TGTGCCAGTACTCTCGACCGACTGGACTACAATGAGCAGTTCTTC.

The rearrangement uses TRBV30 and TRBJ1-5; D possibly corresponds to TRBD1 (5 bases). Germline V CDR1 and CDR2: GTSNPN, SVGIG (reference sequence). The CDR3 has 14 amino acids. With 2 bases removed from V and 2 bases from J, the gap between germline ends came to 10 bases. CDR3 in DNA: TGTGCCTGGAGTTTCCAGGGCGGCAATCAGCCCCAGCATTTT. Translated, it gives CAWSFQGGNQPQHF.

This clone was seen a single time. This chain joins TRBV12-3 or TRBV12-4 and TRBJ1-5, with unresolved D. V shed 2 bases and J shed 6 bases, with 8 bases lying between them. The CDR3 is made up of 13 amino acids. In nucleotides, the CDR3 is TGTGCCAGCAGTTTAACAGAAAGTCAGCCCCAGCATTTT. This sequence encodes CASSLTESQPQHF.

The chain carries TRBV7-9 and TRBJ2-1; no firm D call. Germline V gene data show CDR1 as SEHNR and CDR2 as FQNEAQ (reference sequence). This CDR3 contains 15 residues. V dropped 0 bases and J dropped 5 bases, with 11 bases sitting between them. As DNA, the CDR3 is TGTGCCAGCAGCTTAGCGGCAGGCCTCCACAATGAGCAGTTCTTC. Its protein is CASSLAAGLHNEQFF.

The chain joins TRBV30 to TRBJ1-5, with TRBD1 matching over 7 bases. The CDR3 runs 14 residues. The germline V gene encodes CDR1 GTSNPN and CDR2 SVGIG (reference sequence). Trimming removed 5 bases from V and 7 bases from J; junction bases left unmatched: 11. This chain's CDR3 is CAWYRETGRQPQHF. For the CDR3, the DNA is TGTGCCTGGTACCGGGAGACAGGGCGCCAGCCCCAGCATTTT.

The J gene is TRBJ2-1, the V gene TRBV24-1; 7 nucleotides line up with TRBD2. Trimming cost V 4 bases and J 2 bases; bases outside gene matches: 1. CDR1 KGHDR and CDR2 SFDVKD come from the germline V gene. The length of the CDR3 is 14 residues. The CDR3 DNA follows: TGTGCCACCAGTGAAGCGGGACCCTACAATGAGCAGTTCTTC. Its protein is CATSEAGPYNEQFF.

The rearrangement joins TRBV6-2 or TRBV6-3 to TRBJ2-3; D possibly corresponds to TRBD1 (5 bases). Germline assignment: CDR1 MNHEY and CDR2 SVGEGT. This CDR3 is 15 amino acids long. V lost 5 bases and J lost 2, with 14 bases in between. The DNA for the CDR3 is TGTGCCAGCAGTCCGCAGGGTGGGGCCACAGATACGCAGTATTTT. Its translation: CASSPQGGATDTQYF.

V gene TRBV24-1 combines with J gene TRBJ1-3, with unresolved D. Germline V gene sequence: CDR1 KGHDR, CDR2 SFDVKD. V was trimmed by 12 bases and J by 4 bases, leaving 15 bases between them. The CDR3 runs to 13 residues. The CDR3 nucleotides read TGTGCCCCCCGACTCCTGGTGGGAAACACCATATATTTT. Protein product: CAPRLLVGNTIYF.

Only one count was recorded for this clone. The rearrangement joins TRBV7-2 to TRBJ2-7; TRBD1 is a possible D gene (5 bases). This CDR3 has 15 amino acids. CDR1 and CDR2 (germline): SGHTA, FQGNSA. Trimming stripped 3 bases from V and 3 bases from J, with 15 bases between. The CDR3, as DNA: TGTGCCAGCAGCTTGGGGCCAGGCGCCCGCTACGAGCAGTACTTC. It translates to CASSLGPGARYEQYF.

V is TRBV6-5 and J is TRBJ1-3, with D possibly TRBD1 on 6 matching bases. With 2 bases removed from V and 0 bases from J, the gap between germline ends came to 11 bases. In germline, CDR1 is MNHEY, CDR2 SVGAGI. This CDR3 comprises 16 residues. The CDR3 coding sequence is TGTGCCAGCAGTTACCTAGGACAGTTCTCTGGAAACACCATATATTTT. Translation: CASSYLGQFSGNTIYF.

The rearrangement uses TRBV9 and TRBJ2-3; TRBD2 matches 9 bases. Germline-derived CDR1 and CDR2 are SGDLS and YYNGEE. CDR3 length equals 14 residues. V was clipped by 4 bases and J by 3 bases; unmatched bases: 3. Here the CDR3 DNA reads TGTGCCAGCAGCTGGCGGGGGGGTACAGATACGCAGTATTTT. It yields the protein CASSWRGGTDTQYF.